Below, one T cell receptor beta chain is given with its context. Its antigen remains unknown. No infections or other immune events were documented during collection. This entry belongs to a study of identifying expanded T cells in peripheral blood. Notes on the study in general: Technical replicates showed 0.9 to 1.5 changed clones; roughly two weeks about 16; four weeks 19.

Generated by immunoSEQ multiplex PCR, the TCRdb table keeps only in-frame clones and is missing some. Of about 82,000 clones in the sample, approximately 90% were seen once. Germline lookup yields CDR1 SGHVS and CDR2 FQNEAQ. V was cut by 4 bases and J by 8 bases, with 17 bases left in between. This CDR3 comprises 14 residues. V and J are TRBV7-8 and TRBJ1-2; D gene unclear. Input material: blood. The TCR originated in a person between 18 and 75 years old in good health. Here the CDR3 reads CASSSRRGSGGYTF. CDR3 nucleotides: TGTGCCAGCAGCTCACGTCGCGGGTCGGGCGGCTACACCTTC.